This T cell receptor (beta chain) comes out of a study of T cells after yellow fever vaccination. Germline V gene sequence: CDR1 DFQATT, CDR2 SNEGSKA (reference sequence). V was shortened by 5 bases and J by 6 bases, with 10 bases between the two germline ends. This CDR3 contains 11 residues. Overall study results and limits: Peak timing came faster in the weaker secondary response, day 5 versus 15. Post-booster repertoires contained most primary-vaccination clones again (around 97% CD4, 88% CD8).

The table lists this clonotype with many counts. A single record per CDR3 protein comes from TCRdb applying MiXCR to the 5' RACE reads. The sample holds 42,000 or so distinct CDR3 sequences; roughly 7% are singletons and the top ten take approximately 16%. The chain joins TRBV20-1 to TRBJ1-2, with D possibly matching TRBD1 (5 bases). The receptor's source is a man aged 25 to 40 who received the YFV17D yellow fever vaccine. The material was CD8+ T cells not binding an NS4B(214-222) dextramer, sorted from PBMCs, obtained 45 days after the yellow fever booster vaccination. CDR3 loop: CSAAPRDGYTF. The CDR3 DNA reads as TGCAGTGCTGCCCCCAGGGATGGCTACACCTTC.